The 8 T cell receptor beta chains given below trace back to one sample, sequenced in a study of CD4 and CD8 cells across lung adenocarcinoma regions. TCRdb independently ran MiXCR on the PCR reads; one entry per CDR3 protein. The data hold about 12,000 distinct CDR3 sequences, with 40% to 50% observed a single time. Material for sequencing was CD8+ T cells from the margin of a lung tumor. All receptors derive from a male donor with lung adenocarcinoma. The CD4 and CD8 labels of this study may be unreliable.

J is TRBJ1-6 and V is TRBV12-3 or TRBV12-4; D uncertain. V lost 6 bases and J 0 bases, leaving 15 bases between the germline ends. The length of the CDR3 is 17 residues. The CDR3 here is CASRGSFSSSYNSPLHF. CDR3 in DNA: TGTGCCAGCAGGGGAAGTTTTAGTAGCTCCTATAATTCACCCCTCCACTTT.

Concerning this clonotype itself: A junction end diverges from the germline sequence, so it may reflect a read error. The chain is built from TRBV27 and TRBJ2-6, with D possibly being TRBD1 or TRBD2 (6 bases each). CDR1 MNHEY and CDR2 SMNVEV come from the germline V gene (reference sequence). This CDR3 is built from 16 residues. DNA of the CDR3: TGTGCCAGCAGTTGGGGGGCTCCTGTAGCCACAGACACGCAGTATTTC. Its translation is CASSWGAPVATDTQYF.

Relative to its sample, this clonotype is large. The rearrangement uses TRBV7-2 and TRBJ2-1, with D maybe TRBD1 (7 bases). The DNA matches TRBJ2-7 better at its end, which makes the J call doubtful. From germline, CDR1 is SGHTA and CDR2 FQGNSA. The CDR3 has 15 amino acids. The DNA for the CDR3 is TGTGCCAGCAGCTCGACAGGGTGGGAGCGGGCCGAGCAGTACTTC. Amino acids: CASSSTGWERAEQYF.

V and J are TRBV5-1 and TRBJ2-3; D uncertain. The V and J ends lost 2 bases and 2 bases respectively, with 3 bases between them. Germline V gives CDR1 SGHRS, CDR2 YFSETQ. The CDR3 length is 12 residues. The CDR3 protein is CASSFATDTQYF. CDR3 DNA sequence: TGCGCCAGCAGCTTCGCCACAGATACGCAGTATTTT.

This clonotype has ten or more counts. The V call is TRBV6-1, the J call TRBJ2-5; D call uncertain. The DNA end is a closer match to TRBJ2-7, so the J assignment may be wrong. The CDR3 is made up of 11 amino acids. Looked up from germline, CDR1 is MNHNS and CDR2 is SASEGT. This CDR3 is CASQTVNEQYF. CDR3 bases: TGTGCCAGCCAGACGGTAAACGAGCAGTACTTC.

As regards this clonotype: Germline is not matched at one junction end, which may reflect a read error. The chain employs TRBV6-8 and TRBJ2-5; 9 positions agree with TRBD2. The CDR3 extends over 17 amino acids. The germline V gene has CDR1 MNHGY and CDR2 SAAAGT. DNA of the CDR3: TGTGCCAGCAGTTACCCACTAGCGGGCCGGGGCGCAGAGACGCAGTACTTC. Translation: CASSYPLAGRGAETQYF.

This clonotype was picked up many times. The rearrangement uses TRBV11-2 and TRBJ2-1; a possible D gene is TRBD1 (5 bases). Germline CDR1 is SGHAT and CDR2 is FQNNGV. V was trimmed by 0 bases and J by 9 bases, leaving 12 bases between them. CDR3 size: 14 residues. CDR3 protein: CASSLDPRDGEQFF. The CDR3 region has the DNA TGTGCCAGCAGCTTAGATCCCAGGGATGGTGAGCAGTTCTTC. The complete variable domain, with remaining parts taken from reference TRBV11-2 and TRBJ2-1, reads EAGVAQSPRYKIIEKRQSVAFWCNPISGHATLYWYQQILGQGPKLLIQFQNNGVVDDSQLPKDRFSAERLKGVDSTLKIQPAKLEDSAVYLCASSLDPRDGEQFFGPGTRLTVL.

In its sample, this clonotype ranks as medium-sized. This chain uses TRBV6-2 or TRBV6-3 with TRBJ2-1, with TRBD2 as a possible D gene (5 bases). Judging by the DNA end, TRBJ2-5 fits better; the J call may be wrong. CDR3 length: 13 amino acids. Looked up from germline, CDR1 is MNHEY and CDR2 is SVGEGT. This chain's CDR3 is CASSLRAVETQYF. In DNA, the CDR3 is TGTGCCAGCAGTTTGAGGGCGGTGGAGACCCAGTACTTC.